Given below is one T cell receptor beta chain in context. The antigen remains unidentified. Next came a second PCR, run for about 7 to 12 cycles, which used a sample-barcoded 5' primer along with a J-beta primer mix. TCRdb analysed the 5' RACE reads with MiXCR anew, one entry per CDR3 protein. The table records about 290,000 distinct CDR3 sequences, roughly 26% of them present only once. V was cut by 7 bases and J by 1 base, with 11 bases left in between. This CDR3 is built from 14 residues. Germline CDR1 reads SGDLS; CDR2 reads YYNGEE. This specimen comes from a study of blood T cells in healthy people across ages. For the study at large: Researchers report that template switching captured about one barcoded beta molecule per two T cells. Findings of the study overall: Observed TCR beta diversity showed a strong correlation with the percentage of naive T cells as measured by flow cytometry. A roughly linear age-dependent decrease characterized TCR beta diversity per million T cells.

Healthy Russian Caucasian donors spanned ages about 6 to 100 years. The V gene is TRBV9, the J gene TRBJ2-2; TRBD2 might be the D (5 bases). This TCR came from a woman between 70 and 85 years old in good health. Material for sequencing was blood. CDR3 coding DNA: TGTGCCAGCGGCGACGGGGTGAACACCGGGGAGCTGTTTTTT. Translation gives CASGDGVNTGELFF.